Listed below are T cell receptor beta chains from one sample, sequenced in a study of blood T cell repertoires in COVID-19. Profiling relied on immunoSEQ multiplex PCR, and the TCRdb table lists in-frame clones only, not all of them. This table holds just under 45,000 clones, around nine tenths found once. Material: peripheral blood. Receptor source: a middle-aged man with COVID-19, enrolled during active disease. CDR3s include the opening cysteine and the closing phenylalanine or tryptophan. Fields, in order: J gene, V gene, CDR3 protein.

TRBJ1-4 | TRBV9 | CASSSSGQGLGLFF
TRBJ2-1 | TRBV27 | CASSFLRLAGSEQFF
TRBJ1-1 | TRBV28 | CASSLELTEAFF
TRBJ2-1 | TRBV11-3 | CASSTRDGSSYNEQFF
TRBJ1-1 | TRBV6-4 | CASSERGPTEAFF
TRBJ2-1 | TRBV11-3 | CASSLGGRRNEQFF
TRBJ2-3 | TRBV20-1 | CSASMTSGSTDTQYF
TRBJ2-1 | TRBV18 | CASLTGQGNNEQFF
TRBJ2-3 | TRBV5-1 | CASSPIQGSTDTQYF
TRBJ2-3 | TRBV11-3 | CASSLDTSGADTQYF
TRBJ1-6 | TRBV7-9 | CASSLRGDNSPLHF
TRBJ1-1 | TRBV10-3 | CAISAGDTYTEAFF
TRBJ1-1 | TRBV6-5 | CASSPEQGEDTEAFF
TRBJ1-2 | TRBV3-1/TRBV3-2 | CASSPGQANYGYTF
TRBJ2-7 | TRBV29-1 | CSARDSTYEQYF
TRBJ1-3 | TRBV10-3 | CAISERGTTTGNTIYF
TRBJ1-1 | TRBV18 | CASFWGGWNTEAFF